The 17 T cell receptor beta chains reported below all come from one sample, sequenced in a study of blood T cell repertoires in COVID-19. Using immunoSEQ multiplex PCR, the repertoire was profiled, and TCRdb retains in-frame clones only, with some absent. Found here are roughly 43,000 clones, 86% of them singletons; the top ten hold around 8.2%. Sequencing used peripheral blood. These receptors all come from a man aged 60 to 69 with active COVID-19.

The rearrangement links TRBV5-1 to TRBJ1-4; no firm D call. Germline V gene sequence: CDR1 SGHRS, CDR2 YFSETQ. Deletions cut 0 bases from V and 8 bases from J, with 11 bases between. The CDR3 is 14 amino acids. Here the CDR3 reads CASSLETGSEKLFF. As DNA, the CDR3 is TGCGCCAGCAGCTTGGAGACGGGTTCCGAAAAACTGTTTTTT.

V gene TRBV5-1 combines with J gene TRBJ2-7; TRBD1 matches 7 bases. V shed 4 bases, J shed 3 bases, and the junction held 13 bases outside the gene matches. There are 16 residues in the CDR3. Germline V CDR1 and CDR2: SGHRS, YFSETQ. The CDR3 spells CASSGIFTDRDYEQYF. In nucleotides, the CDR3 is TGCGCCAGCAGCGGAATTTTTACCGACAGGGACTACGAGCAGTACTTC.

V gene TRBV2 combines with J gene TRBJ1-2; D is unresolved. The germline CDR1 and CDR2 sequences are SNHLY and FYNNEI. The V end was cut by 3 bases, the J end by 4 bases, with 12 bases between. This CDR3 has 14 amino acids. CDR3: CASSDEADFYGYTF. In DNA form, the CDR3 reads TGTGCCAGCAGTGATGAGGCGGATTTCTATGGCTACACCTTC.

V usage is TRBV18 and J usage is TRBJ2-7; 10 nucleotides align to TRBD1. Germline lookup yields CDR1 KGHSH and CDR2 LQKENI. Germline trimming cut 5 bases from V and 4 bases from J; bases unmatched to any gene: 8. The CDR3 sequence is 15 residues long. This CDR3 is CASSAGTGVEYEQYF. Here the CDR3 DNA reads TGTGCCAGCTCAGCCGGGACAGGGGTTGAATACGAGCAGTACTTC.

The chain has TRBV4-2 and TRBJ2-1; 8 bases map to TRBD2. CDR3 length equals 17 residues. Germline lookup yields CDR1 LGHNA and CDR2 YNFKEQ. V was pared by 0 bases and J by 6 bases, with 10 bases of the junction left unmatched. The CDR3 coding sequence is TGTGCCAGCAGCCAAGAAGGTAGCGGGACATCGCTCAATGAGCAGTTCTTC. Protein sequence: CASSQEGSGTSLNEQFF.

The rearrangement links TRBV7-3 to TRBJ2-1; 9 bases map to TRBD2. Per germline, CDR1 SGHTA and CDR2 FQGTGA. The CDR3 runs to 17 residues. Losses at the gene ends were 5 bases for V and 6 bases for J; bases not matched to a gene: 14. CDR3 protein: CASSPRLAEVGFNEQFF. The CDR3 nucleotides read TGTGCCAGCAGCCCTAGACTAGCGGAGGTGGGGTTCAATGAGCAGTTCTTC.

This chain links TRBV5-1 with TRBJ2-1, with TRBD2 matching 7 bases. CDR3 size: 12 residues. Germline V gene sequence: CDR1 SGHRS, CDR2 YFSETQ. After removal of 3 bases from V and 11 bases from J, the junction contained 5 bases not matched to a gene. The CDR3 region is CASSWEGNQQFF. The CDR3 DNA is TGCGCCAGCAGCTGGGAGGGTAATCAGCAGTTCTTC.

The chain couples TRBV6-2 or TRBV6-3 to TRBJ1-1; D remains ambiguous. CDR1 MNHEY and CDR2 SVGEGT come from the germline V gene. Trimming stripped 6 bases from V and 5 bases from J, with 16 bases between. The CDR3 contains 14 residues. CDR3 DNA: TGTGCCAGCAGCCTGGGCTTCACGGGAACTGAAGCTTTCTTT. This encodes CASSLGFTGTEAFF.

The sample holds one count of this clone. Here the CDR3 reads CASRISTGTGGSYEQYF. CDR3 DNA sequence: TGTGCCAGCAGGATTTCGACCGGGACAGGGGGTTCCTACGAGCAGTACTTC. V usage is TRBV28 and J usage is TRBJ2-7; the match to TRBD1 covers 11 bases. V lost 6 bases and J lost 1; bases outside the gene matches: 11. The germline gives CDR1 MDHEN, CDR2 SYDVKM. The CDR3 is 17 amino acids.

The chain couples TRBV5-6 to TRBJ2-2; D perhaps matches TRBD2 (6 bases). V was trimmed by 4 bases and J by 3 bases, leaving 19 bases between them. Germline CDR1 and CDR2: SGHDT and YYEEEE. CDR3 size: 17 residues. The DNA for the CDR3 is TGTGCCAGCAGCCTCTACGTTGGGCGGGGCTACACCGGGGAGCTGTTTTTT. It yields the protein CASSLYVGRGYTGELFF.

The V call is TRBV10-3, the J call TRBJ2-1, with 9 bases matching TRBD1. The V gene's germline CDR1 is ENHRY and CDR2 SYGVKD. The CDR3 totals 18 residues. After removal of 6 bases from V and 0 bases from J, the junction contained 12 bases not matched to a gene. CDR3 sequence reads: CAIRGTGQEVSSYNEQFF. DNA of the CDR3: TGTGCCATCAGGGGGACAGGGCAGGAGGTAAGCTCCTACAATGAGCAGTTCTTC.

This clone has just one count. The chain couples TRBV7-3 to TRBJ2-1; 8 bases are shared with TRBD1. Looked up from germline, CDR1 is SGHTA and CDR2 is FQGTGA. There are 16 residues in the CDR3. Germline trimming cut 5 bases from V and 8 bases from J; bases unmatched to any gene: 14. As DNA, the CDR3 is TGTGCCAGCAGCCCAACGGGCGGACAGGGAGACCATGAGCAGTTCTTC. It codes for CASSPTGGQGDHEQFF.

This chain connects TRBV5-1 to TRBJ1-1; unclear D gene. Germline assignment: CDR1 SGHRS and CDR2 YFSETQ. The CDR3 is 13 residues long. Trimming cost V 2 bases and J 6 bases, with 11 bases left between them. The CDR3 bases are TGCGCCAGCAGCTTTGGAGGGCACGCTGAAGCTTTCTTT. It codes for CASSFGGHAEAFF. Full variable domain (missing parts from reference TRBV5-1 and TRBJ1-1): KAGVTQTPRYLIKTRGQQVTLSCSPISGHRSVSWYQQTPGQGLQFLFEYFSETQRNKGNFPGRFSGRQFSNSRSEMNVSTLELGDSALYLCASSFGGHAEAFFGQGTRLTVV.

The chain employs TRBV4-1 and TRBJ2-3; tentatively, D is TRBD2 (7 bases). Germline V gives CDR1 MGHRA, CDR2 YSYEKL. There are 18 residues in the CDR3. V shed 0 bases and J shed 0 bases, with 16 bases lying between them. CDR3 sequence reads: CASSQERSGTSSTDTQYF. CDR3 DNA: TGCGCCAGCAGCCAAGAGAGGAGCGGGACATCTAGCACAGATACGCAGTATTTT.

The chain combines TRBV6-5 with TRBJ2-1, with 11 positions matching TRBD2. V was pared by 0 bases and J by 7 bases, with 2 bases of the junction left unmatched. From germline, CDR1 is MNHEY and CDR2 SVGAGI. The CDR3 spans 15 residues. The DNA for the CDR3 is TGTGCCAGCAGTTACTCGACTAGCGGGGCGAATGAGCAGTTCTTC. Amino acid sequence: CASSYSTSGANEQFF.

V is TRBV10-3 and J is TRBJ1-6; 10 nucleotides match TRBD1. The V and J ends lost 0 bases and 13 bases, in that order; junction bases with no gene match: 6. CDR1 is ENHRY and CDR2 is SYGVKD in the germline V gene. The CDR3 totals 15 residues. CDR3 sequence: CAISESMTGGRPLHF. The DNA for the CDR3 is TGTGCCATCAGTGAGTCGATGACAGGGGGCCGGCCCCTCCACTTT.

This clone has a handful of counts. The rearrangement uses TRBV3-1 (or the pseudogene TRBV3-2) and TRBJ2-3; 8 bases are shared with TRBD2. The germline V gene encodes CDR1 LGHDT and CDR2 YNNKEL (reference sequence). With 0 bases clipped from V and 0 bases from J, the junction kept 5 bases outside the gene matches. This CDR3 is built from 17 residues. The CDR3 DNA follows: TGTGCCAGCAGCCAAGAGCACCTAGCGGGTAGCACAGATACGCAGTATTTT. Its protein product is CASSQEHLAGSTDTQYF.